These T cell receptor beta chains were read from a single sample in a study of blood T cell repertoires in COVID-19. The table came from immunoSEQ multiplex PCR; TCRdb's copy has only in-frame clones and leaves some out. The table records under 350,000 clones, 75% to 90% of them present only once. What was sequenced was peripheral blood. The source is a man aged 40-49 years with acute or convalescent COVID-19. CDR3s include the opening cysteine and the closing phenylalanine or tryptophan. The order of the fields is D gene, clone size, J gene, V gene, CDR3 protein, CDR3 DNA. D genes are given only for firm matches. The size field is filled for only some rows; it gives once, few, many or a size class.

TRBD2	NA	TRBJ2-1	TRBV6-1	CASSPRGGGINEQFF	TGTGCCAGCAGTCCTCGCGGGGGGGGAATCAATGAGCAGTTCTTC
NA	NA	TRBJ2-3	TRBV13	CASSYITGGGAIDTQYF	TGTGCCAGCAGCTACATCACGGGTGGGGGGGCAATAGATACGCAGTATTTT
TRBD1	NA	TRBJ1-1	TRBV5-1	CASSSNPGQGGTEAFF	TGCGCCAGCAGCTCCAACCCTGGACAGGGCGGCACTGAAGCTTTCTTT
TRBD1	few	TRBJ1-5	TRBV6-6	CASSLGQGHQPQHF	TGTGCCAGCAGCCTGGGACAGGGGCATCAGCCCCAGCATTTT
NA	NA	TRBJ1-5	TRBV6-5	CASSWGRDQPQHF	TGTGCCAGCAGTTGGGGGCGCGATCAGCCCCAGCATTTT
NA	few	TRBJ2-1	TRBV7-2	CASRPAGLNEQFF	TGTGCCAGCAGGCCTGCGGGGTTAAATGAGCAGTTCTTC
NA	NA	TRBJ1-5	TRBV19	CASSPFNQPQHF	TGTGCCAGTAGTCCTTTCAATCAGCCCCAGCATTTT
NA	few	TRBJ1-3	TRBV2	CASSEPQGSGNTIYF	TGTGCCAGCAGTGAACCTCAGGGCTCTGGAAACACCATATATTTT
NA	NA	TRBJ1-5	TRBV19	CASNQRYSNQPQHF	TGTGCCAGTAATCAGCGGTATAGCAATCAGCCCCAGCATTTT
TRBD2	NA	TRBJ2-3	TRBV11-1	CASSAGLAVLTDTQYF	TGTGCCAGCAGCGCGGGACTAGCGGTATTAACAGATACGCAGTATTTT
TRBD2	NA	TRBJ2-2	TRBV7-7	CASSSGAGFSGELFF	TGTGCCAGCAGCTCGGGAGCGGGGTTTTCCGGGGAGCTGTTTTTT
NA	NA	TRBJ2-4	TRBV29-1	CSVGEKNIQYF	TGCAGCGTTGGGGAGAAAAACATTCAGTACTTC
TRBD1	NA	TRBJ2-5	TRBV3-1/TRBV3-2	CASSLVTDRGGETQYF	TGTGCCAGCAGCCTCGTTACCGACAGGGGGGGAGAGACCCAGTACTTC
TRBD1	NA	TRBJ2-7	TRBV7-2	CASSWDRGLGYEQYF	TGTGCCAGCAGCTGGGACAGGGGGCTCGGCTACGAGCAGTACTTC
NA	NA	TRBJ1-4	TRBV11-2	CASSPRGGTVATNEKLFF	TGTGCCAGCAGCCCAAGGGGAGGGACGGTTGCAACTAATGAAAAACTGTTTTTT
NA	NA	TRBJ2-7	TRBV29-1	CSVEEGSSYEQYF	TGCAGCGTTGAGGAGGGGTCGTCCTACGAGCAGTACTTC
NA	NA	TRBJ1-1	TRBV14	CASSQDRPGSGTEAFF	TGTGCCAGCAGCCAAGATCGTCCAGGGTCCGGCACTGAAGCTTTCTTT
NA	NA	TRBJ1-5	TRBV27	CASSSSDRQPQHF	TGTGCCAGCAGTTCCTCGGACAGACAGCCCCAGCATTTT
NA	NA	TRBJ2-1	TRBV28	CASSLGGLPWEQFF	TGTGCCAGCAGTTTAGGCGGATTACCTTGGGAGCAGTTCTTC
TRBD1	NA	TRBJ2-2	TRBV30	CAWSVWDRGNTGELFF	TGTGCCTGGAGTGTCTGGGACAGGGGAAACACCGGGGAGCTGTTTTTT
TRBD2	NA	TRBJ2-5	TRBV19	CASSIVTTSPGETQYF	TGTGCCAGTAGTATAGTTACGACTAGCCCCGGAGAGACCCAGTACTTC
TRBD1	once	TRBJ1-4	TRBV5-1	CASSLAGQGREKLFF	TGCGCCAGCAGCTTGGCCGGACAGGGAAGAGAAAAACTGTTTTTT
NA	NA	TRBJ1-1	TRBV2	CASSEGTGLAFF	TGTGCCAGCAGTGAAGGTACAGGGCTAGCTTTCTTT
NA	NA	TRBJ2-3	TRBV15	CATSRERGTDTQYF	TGTGCCACCAGCAGAGAGAGGGGCACAGATACGCAGTATTTT
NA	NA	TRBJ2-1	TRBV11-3	CASSLAGGSYNEQFF	TGTGCCAGCAGCTTAGCCGGGGGCTCCTACAATGAGCAGTTCTTC
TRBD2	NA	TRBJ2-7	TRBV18	CASSPAASGGVDEQYF	TGTGCCAGCTCACCGGCGGCTAGCGGGGGTGTAGACGAGCAGTACTTC
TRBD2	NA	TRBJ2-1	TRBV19	CASSMGLAGGENEQFF	TGTGCCAGTAGTATGGGGCTAGCGGGGGGAGAAAATGAGCAGTTCTTC
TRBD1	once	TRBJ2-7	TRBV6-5	CASRQTGAYEQYF	TGTGCCAGCAGGCAGACAGGGGCTTACGAGCAGTACTTC
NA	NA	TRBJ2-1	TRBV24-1	CATSRKRSYNEQFF	TGTGCCACCAGCCGGAAGCGATCCTACAATGAGCAGTTCTTC
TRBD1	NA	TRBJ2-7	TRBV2	CASSYRGENEQYF	TGTGCCAGCAGCTACAGGGGAGAGAACGAGCAGTACTTC
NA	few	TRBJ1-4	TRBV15	CATSIGADEKLFF	TGTGCCACCAGCATAGGGGCTGATGAAAAACTGTTTTTT
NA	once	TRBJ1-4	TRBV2	CASSDLSTVTVEKLFF	TGTGCCAGCAGTGACCTCTCGACAGTTACAGTTGAAAAACTGTTTTTT
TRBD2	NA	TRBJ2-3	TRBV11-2	CASSLAGSDTQYF	TGTGCCAGCAGCCTAGCGGGGTCAGATACGCAGTATTTT
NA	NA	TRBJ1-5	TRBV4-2	CASSRSLIDQPQHF	TGTGCCAGCAGCCGGTCTTTAATAGATCAGCCCCAGCATTTT
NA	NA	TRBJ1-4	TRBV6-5	CASSQGYTNEKLFF	TGTGCCAGCAGCCAGGGGTACACTAATGAAAAACTGTTTTTT
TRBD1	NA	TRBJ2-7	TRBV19	CASSIHGTGLYEQYF	TGTGCCAGTAGTATACACGGGACAGGGTTATACGAGCAGTACTTC
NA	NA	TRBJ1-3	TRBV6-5	CASSPSEGKGTIYF	TGTGCCAGCAGTCCCTCGGAGGGTAAGGGCACCATATATTTT
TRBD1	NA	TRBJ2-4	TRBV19	CASSMTGMVKNIQYF	TGTGCCAGTAGTATGACAGGGATGGTCAAAAACATTCAGTACTTC
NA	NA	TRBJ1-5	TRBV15	CATSRDPYQPQHF	TGTGCCACCAGCAGAGATCCCTATCAGCCCCAGCATTTT
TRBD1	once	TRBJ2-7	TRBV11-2	CASSPTGTAYEQYF	TGTGCCAGCAGCCCGACCGGGACAGCCTACGAGCAGTACTTC
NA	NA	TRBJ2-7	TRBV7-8	CASSLDSLRYEQYF	TGTGCCAGCAGCTTAGACTCCCTCAGGTACGAGCAGTACTTC
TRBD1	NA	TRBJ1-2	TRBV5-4	CASSLGGTARSYGYTF	TGTGCCAGCAGCTTGGGCGGGACAGCCAGATCCTATGGCTACACCTTC
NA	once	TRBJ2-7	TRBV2	CASSPQGLKSGEQYF	TGTGCCAGCAGCCCCCAAGGACTCAAGTCAGGAGAGCAGTACTTC
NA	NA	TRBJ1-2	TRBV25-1	CASSEFTGPNYGYTF	TGTGCCAGCAGTGAATTTACAGGGCCCAACTATGGCTACACCTTC
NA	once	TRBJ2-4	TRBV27	CASTQQGGGNIQYF	TGTGCCAGCACCCAACAGGGGGGGGGAAACATTCAGTACTTC
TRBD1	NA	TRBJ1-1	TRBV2	CASTRQGRVTEAFF	TGTGCCAGCACCCGACAGGGTAGGGTCACTGAAGCTTTCTTT
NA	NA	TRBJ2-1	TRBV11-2	CASSLTGLNEQFF	TGTGCCAGCAGCCTAACAGGGTTGAATGAGCAGTTCTTC
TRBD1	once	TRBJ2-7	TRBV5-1	CASGRTGTYEQYF	TGCGCCAGCGGTAGGACAGGGACCTACGAGCAGTACTTC
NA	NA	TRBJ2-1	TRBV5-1	CASSVGGAGENEQFF	TGCGCCAGCAGCGTGGGCGGAGCGGGTGAGAATGAGCAGTTCTTC
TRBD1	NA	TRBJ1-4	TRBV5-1	CASSQSTGVNEKLFF	TGCGCCAGCAGTCAATCCACAGGGGTTAATGAAAAACTGTTTTTT
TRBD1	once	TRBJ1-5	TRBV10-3	CAISSQGDQPQHF	TGTGCCATCAGTTCACAGGGGGATCAGCCCCAGCATTTT